The rows below give T cell receptor beta chains drawn from one sample of a study of shared clonotypes between healthy human individuals. The data were produced by immunoSEQ multiplex PCR, yet TCRdb's version contains in-frame clones alone and is incomplete. Of roughly 480,000 clones in the sample, roughly 78% are singletons; the top ten hold roughly 12%. What was sequenced was PBMCs. These receptors were obtained from a woman in her thirties or forties in good health. Some clones in this sample may be carry-over from other donors' samples. The CDR3 runs from the conserved cysteine through the conserved F or W. The D gene is left open where the match is weak. The listing skips clone size in some rows; elsewhere it reads once, few, many or a size class.

d_gene	len	v_gene	abundance	j_gene	CDR3aa	CDR3nt
TRBD1	14	TRBV7-3	few	TRBJ2-1	CASSWGQGGNEQFF	TGTGCCAGCAGCTGGGGACAGGGAGGGAATGAGCAGTTCTTC
TRBD2	15	TRBV6-1	-	TRBJ2-1	CASSGTSGRAGEQFF	TGTGCCAGCAGTGGGACTAGCGGGAGGGCGGGTGAGCAGTTCTTC
-	12	TRBV7-3	-	TRBJ2-3	CASSLTADTQYF	TGTGCCAGCAGCTTAACAGCAGATACGCAGTATTTT
-	13	TRBV28	-	TRBJ1-3	CASSLFAGNTIYF	TGTGCCAGCAGTTTATTCGCTGGAAACACCATATATTTT
TRBD2	13	TRBV25-1	few	TRBJ2-1	CASSESAGGEQFF	TGTGCCAGCAGTGAATCTGCGGGAGGTGAGCAGTTCTTC
TRBD2	13	TRBV14	-	TRBJ2-7	CASSLAGGGGQYF	TGTGCCAGCAGTCTGGCGGGAGGAGGCGGGCAGTACTTC
-	13	TRBV11-2	once	TRBJ2-2	CASSLDRAGELFF	TGTGCCAGCAGCTTAGACAGGGCCGGGGAGCTGTTTTTT
-	12	TRBV7-2	-	TRBJ2-5	CASSSQKETQYF	TGTGCCAGCAGTTCTCAGAAAGAGACCCAGTACTTC
-	16	TRBV9	-	TRBJ2-5	CASSPGLHSAQETQYF	TGTGCCAGCAGCCCTGGACTACACTCTGCCCAAGAGACCCAGTACTTC
-	15	TRBV7-9	-	TRBJ1-1	CASSLKSGKNTEAFF	TGTGCCAGCAGCTTAAAATCAGGGAAGAACACTGAAGCTTTCTTT
TRBD2	15	TRBV7-7	-	TRBJ2-1	CASSLDYGGGNEQFF	TGTGCCAGCAGCCTCGATTATGGGGGGGGCAATGAGCAGTTCTTC
-	16	TRBV2	-	TRBJ2-7	CASSEYRDSANAEQYF	TGTGCCAGCAGTGAATATCGGGATAGCGCGAACGCCGAGCAGTACTTC
TRBD2	18	TRBV28	once	TRBJ2-1	CASGPAGLAGEGFNEQFF	TGTGCCAGCGGGCCGGCGGGACTAGCGGGAGAGGGGTTCAATGAGCAGTTCTTC
TRBD1	14	TRBV5-6	-	TRBJ2-3	CASSWDRVTDTQYF	TGTGCCAGCAGCTGGGACAGGGTAACAGATACGCAGTATTTT
-	14	TRBV9	-	TRBJ1-2	CASSVGDRNYGYTF	TGTGCCAGCAGCGTAGGAGACAGGAACTATGGCTACACCTTC
-	15	TRBV19	-	TRBJ2-1	CASRGGYFSYNEQFF	TGTGCCAGTAGAGGAGGGTATTTCTCCTACAATGAGCAGTTCTTC
-	12	TRBV30	few	TRBJ2-2	CAWTGNTGELFF	TGTGCCTGGACTGGGAACACCGGGGAGCTGTTTTTT
-	12	TRBV7-2	-	TRBJ2-7	CASSFAAREQYF	TGTGCCAGCAGCTTTGCCGCGCGCGAGCAGTACTTC
-	14	TRBV5-4	-	TRBJ1-1	CASSAWGLNTEAFF	TGTGCCAGCAGCGCCTGGGGCCTGAACACTGAAGCTTTCTTT